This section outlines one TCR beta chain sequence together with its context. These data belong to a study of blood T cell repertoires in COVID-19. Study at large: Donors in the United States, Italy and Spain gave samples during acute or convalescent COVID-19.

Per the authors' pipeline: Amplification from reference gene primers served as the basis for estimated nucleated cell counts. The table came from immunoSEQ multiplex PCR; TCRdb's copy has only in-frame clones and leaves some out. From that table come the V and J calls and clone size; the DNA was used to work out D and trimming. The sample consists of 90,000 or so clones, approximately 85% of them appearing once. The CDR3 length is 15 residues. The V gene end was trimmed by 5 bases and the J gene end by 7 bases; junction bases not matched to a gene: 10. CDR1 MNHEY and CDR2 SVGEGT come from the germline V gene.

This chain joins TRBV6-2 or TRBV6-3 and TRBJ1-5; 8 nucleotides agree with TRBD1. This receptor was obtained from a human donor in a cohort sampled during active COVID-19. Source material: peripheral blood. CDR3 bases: TGTGCCAGCAGTGACGGCGGACAGGGATACCAGCCCCAGCATTTT. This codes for CASSDGGQGYQPQHF.